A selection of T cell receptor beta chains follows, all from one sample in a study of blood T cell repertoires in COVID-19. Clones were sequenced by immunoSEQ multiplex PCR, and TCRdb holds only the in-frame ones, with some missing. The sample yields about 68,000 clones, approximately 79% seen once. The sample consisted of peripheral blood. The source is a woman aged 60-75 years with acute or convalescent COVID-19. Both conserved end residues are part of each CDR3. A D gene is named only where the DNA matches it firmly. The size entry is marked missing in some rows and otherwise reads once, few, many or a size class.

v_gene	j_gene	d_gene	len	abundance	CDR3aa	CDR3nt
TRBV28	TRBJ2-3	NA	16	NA	CASSRPGLEGTDTQYF	TGTGCCAGCAGCCGCCCGGGACTTGAGGGCACAGATACGCAGTATTTT
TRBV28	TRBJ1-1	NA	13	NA	CASNRWSYTEAFF	TGTGCCAGCAATCGGTGGTCCTACACTGAAGCTTTCTTT
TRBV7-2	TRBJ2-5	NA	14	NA	CASSSLQGQETQYF	TGTGCCAGCAGCTCGTTACAGGGACAAGAGACCCAGTACTTC
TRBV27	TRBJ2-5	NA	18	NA	CASRPITGSREAKETQYF	TGTGCCAGCCGACCGATTACCGGGTCTCGCGAGGCGAAAGAGACCCAGTACTTC
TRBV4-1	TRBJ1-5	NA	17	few	CASSQAAGARSNQPQHF	TGCGCCAGCAGCCAAGCGGCGGGGGCGAGGAGCAATCAGCCCCAGCATTTT
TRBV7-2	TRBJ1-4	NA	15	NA	CASSLAGSANEKLFF	TGTGCCAGCAGCTTAGCGGGCTCAGCTAATGAAAAACTGTTTTTT
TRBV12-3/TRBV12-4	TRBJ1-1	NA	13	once	CASSLYTNTEAFF	TGTGCCAGCAGTTTATACACGAACACTGAAGCTTTCTTT
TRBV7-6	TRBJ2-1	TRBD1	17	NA	CASSLGGTGGSYNEQFF	TGTGCCAGCAGCTTAGGGGGGACAGGGGGATCTTACAATGAGCAGTTCTTC
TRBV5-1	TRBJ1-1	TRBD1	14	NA	CASSLATGGSEAFF	TGCGCCAGCAGCTTGGCGACAGGGGGCTCTGAAGCTTTCTTT
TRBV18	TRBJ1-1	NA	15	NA	CASSPPFSDLQEAFF	TGTGCCAGCTCACCACCGTTTAGTGATCTTCAAGAAGCTTTCTTT
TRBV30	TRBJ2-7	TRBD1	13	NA	CAWSRTGNGEQYF	TGTGCCTGGAGCAGGACAGGGAACGGCGAGCAGTACTTC
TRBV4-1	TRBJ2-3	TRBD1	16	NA	CASSTDRATFTDTQYF	TGCGCCAGCAGCACCGACAGGGCGACTTTCACAGATACGCAGTATTTT
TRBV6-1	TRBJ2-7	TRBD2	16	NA	CASSEALGSGVDEQYF	TGTGCCAGCAGTGAAGCGCTAGGTAGCGGGGTCGACGAGCAGTACTTC
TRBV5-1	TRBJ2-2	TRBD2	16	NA	CASSPGLAGVTGELFF	TGCGCCAGCAGCCCAGGACTAGCGGGGGTGACCGGGGAGCTGTTTTTT
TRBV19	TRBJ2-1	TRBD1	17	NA	CASSIRGSGTEYNEQFF	TGTGCCAGTAGTATCCGAGGCTCCGGGACAGAGTACAATGAGCAGTTCTTC
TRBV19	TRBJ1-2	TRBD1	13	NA	CATRTGIGYGYTF	TGTGCCACTAGGACAGGGATAGGGTATGGCTACACCTTC
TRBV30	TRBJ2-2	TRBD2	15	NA	CAWGRENFRTGELFF	TGTGCCTGGGGGAGGGAGAACTTTAGAACCGGGGAGCTGTTTTTT
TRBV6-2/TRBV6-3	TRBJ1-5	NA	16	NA	CASSSGQGTYNQPQHF	TGTGCCAGCAGTTCAGGGCAGGGGACCTATAATCAGCCCCAGCATTTT
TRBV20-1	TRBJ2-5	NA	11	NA	CSARVPPAQYF	TGCAGTGCTAGAGTCCCGCCGGCCCAGTACTTC
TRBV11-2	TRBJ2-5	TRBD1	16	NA	CASSFTTGGSQETQYF	TGTGCCAGCAGCTTCACGACAGGGGGTAGCCAAGAGACCCAGTACTTC
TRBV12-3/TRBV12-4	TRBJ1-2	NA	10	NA	CASSYIEATF	TGTGCCAGCAGTTATATAGAGGCCACCTTC
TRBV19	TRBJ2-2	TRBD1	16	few	CASSSLRDRGPGELFF	TGTGCCAGTAGTTCCCTGCGGGACAGGGGTCCCGGGGAGCTGTTTTTT
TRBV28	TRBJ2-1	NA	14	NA	CASTSPEPGNEQFF	TGTGCCAGCACCTCCCCGGAGCCAGGGAATGAGCAGTTCTTC
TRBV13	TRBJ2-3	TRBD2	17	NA	CASSLETERGWADTQYF	TGTGCCAGCAGCTTAGAAACGGAGCGGGGTTGGGCAGATACGCAGTATTTT
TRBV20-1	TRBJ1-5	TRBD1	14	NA	CSASWAGGYQPQHF	TGCAGTGCTAGTTGGGCAGGGGGGTATCAGCCCCAGCATTTT
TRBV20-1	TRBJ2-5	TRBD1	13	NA	CSASRGGVETQYF	TGCAGTGCTAGTCGAGGGGGCGTAGAGACCCAGTACTTC
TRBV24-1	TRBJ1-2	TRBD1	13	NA	CAFREDRGHGYTF	TGTGCCTTCCGAGAAGACAGGGGGCATGGCTACACCTTC
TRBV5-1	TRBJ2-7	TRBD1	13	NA	CASRGTGLFEQYF	TGCGCCAGTCGCGGGACAGGCCTATTCGAGCAGTACTTC
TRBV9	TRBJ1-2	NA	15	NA	CASNRDSHLSYGYTF	TGTGCCAGCAACCGGGACTCCCACCTTAGCTATGGCTACACCTTC
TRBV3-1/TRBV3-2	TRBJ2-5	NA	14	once	CASSHLGGQETQYF	TGTGCCAGCAGCCACCTAGGAGGGCAAGAGACCCAGTACTTC
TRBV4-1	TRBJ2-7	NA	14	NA	CASSQVPSRDEQYF	TGCGCCAGCAGCCAAGTTCCCTCGCGCGACGAGCAGTACTTC
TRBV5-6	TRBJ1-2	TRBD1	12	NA	CASNRQGHGYTF	TGTGCCAGCAACCGACAGGGCCACGGCTACACCTTC
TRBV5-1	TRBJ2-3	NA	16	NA	CASSSVGLPSTDTQYF	TGCGCCAGCAGTAGTGTGGGGCTTCCTAGCACAGATACGCAGTATTTT
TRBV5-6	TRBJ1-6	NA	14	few	CASSLFLGGSPLHF	TGTGCCAGCAGCTTGTTCTTGGGGGGTTCACCCCTCCACTTT
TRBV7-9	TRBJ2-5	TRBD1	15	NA	CASSRGQGATETQYF	TGTGCCAGCAGTAGAGGACAGGGAGCGACGGAGACCCAGTACTTC
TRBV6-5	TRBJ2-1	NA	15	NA	CASSLHLGAPDEQFF	TGTGCCAGCAGTCTCCACTTGGGGGCGCCGGATGAGCAGTTCTTC